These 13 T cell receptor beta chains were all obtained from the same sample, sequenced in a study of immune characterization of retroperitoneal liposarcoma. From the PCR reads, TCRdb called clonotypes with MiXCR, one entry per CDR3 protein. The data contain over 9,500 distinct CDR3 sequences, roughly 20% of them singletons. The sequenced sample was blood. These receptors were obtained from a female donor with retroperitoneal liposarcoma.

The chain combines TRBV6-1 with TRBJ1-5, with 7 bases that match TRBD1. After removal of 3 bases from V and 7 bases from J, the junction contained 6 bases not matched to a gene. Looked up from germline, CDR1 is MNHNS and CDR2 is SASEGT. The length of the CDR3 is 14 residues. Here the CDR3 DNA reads TGTGCCAGCAGTGAGGGACAGCCACGACAGCCCCAGCATTTT. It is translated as CASSEGQPRQPQHF.

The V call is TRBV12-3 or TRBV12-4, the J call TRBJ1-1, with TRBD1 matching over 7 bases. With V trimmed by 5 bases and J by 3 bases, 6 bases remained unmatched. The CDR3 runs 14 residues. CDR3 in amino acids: CASSAQGPHTEAFF. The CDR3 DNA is TGTGCCAGCAGTGCACAGGGGCCCCACACTGAAGCTTTCTTT.

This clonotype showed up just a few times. The CDR3, as DNA: TGTGCCAGCTCACTTGAGGGCTCTGGGGCCAACGTCCTGACTTTC. As protein: CASSLEGSGANVLTF. This chain links TRBV27 with TRBJ2-6; a possible D gene is TRBD2 (5 bases). The length of the CDR3 is 15 residues. Germline CDR1 MNHEY, CDR2 SMNVEV (reference sequence). V lost 8 bases to trimming and J lost 0 bases, with 11 bases between them.

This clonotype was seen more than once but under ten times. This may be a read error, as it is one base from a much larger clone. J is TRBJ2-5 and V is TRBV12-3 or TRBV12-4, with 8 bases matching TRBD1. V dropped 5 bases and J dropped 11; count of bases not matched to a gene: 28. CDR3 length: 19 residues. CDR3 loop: CASSLLIRLRDRPNNEQYF. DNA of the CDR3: TGTGCCAGCAGTCTCCTCATACGCCTCCGGGACAGGCCGAACAATGAGCAGTACTTC.

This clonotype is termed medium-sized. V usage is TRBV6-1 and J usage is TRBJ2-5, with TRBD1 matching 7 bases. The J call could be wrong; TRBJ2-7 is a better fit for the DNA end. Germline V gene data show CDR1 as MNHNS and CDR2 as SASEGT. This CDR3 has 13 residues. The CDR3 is CASSLGTDYEQYF. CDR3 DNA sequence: TGTGCCAGCAGTTTAGGGACAGACTACGAGCAGTACTTC.

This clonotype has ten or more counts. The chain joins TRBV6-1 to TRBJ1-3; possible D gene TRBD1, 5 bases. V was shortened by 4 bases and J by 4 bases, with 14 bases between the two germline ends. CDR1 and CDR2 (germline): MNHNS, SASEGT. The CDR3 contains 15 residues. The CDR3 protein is CASSAPGGAGNTIYF. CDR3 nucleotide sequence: TGTGCCAGCAGTGCTCCGGGGGGTGCCGGAAACACCATATATTTT.

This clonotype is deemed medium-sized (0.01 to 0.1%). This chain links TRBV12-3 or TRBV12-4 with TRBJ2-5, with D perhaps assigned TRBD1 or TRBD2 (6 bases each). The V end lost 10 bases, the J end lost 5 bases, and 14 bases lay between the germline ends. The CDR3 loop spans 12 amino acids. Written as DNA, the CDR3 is TGTGCCACCAGCCGGGGGCGGGAGACCCAGTACTTC. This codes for CATSRGRETQYF.

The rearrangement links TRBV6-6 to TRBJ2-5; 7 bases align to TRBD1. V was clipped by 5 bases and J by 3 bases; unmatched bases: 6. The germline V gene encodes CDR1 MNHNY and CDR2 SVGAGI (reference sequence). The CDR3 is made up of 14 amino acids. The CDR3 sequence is CASSPIGTEETQYF. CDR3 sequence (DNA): TGTGCCAGCAGTCCGATTGGGACAGAAGAGACCCAGTACTTC.

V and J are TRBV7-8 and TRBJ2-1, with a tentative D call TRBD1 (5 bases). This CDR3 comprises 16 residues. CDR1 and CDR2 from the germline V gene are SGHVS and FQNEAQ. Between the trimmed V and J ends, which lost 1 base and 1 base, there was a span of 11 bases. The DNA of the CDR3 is TGTGCCAGCAGCTTAGTGGGGCGGCAATCCTACAATGAGCAGTTCTTC. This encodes CASSLVGRQSYNEQFF. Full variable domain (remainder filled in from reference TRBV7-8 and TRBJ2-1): GAGVSQSPRYKVAKRGQDVALRCDPISGHVSLFWYQQALGQGPEFLTYFQNEAQLDKSGLPSDRFFAERPEGSVSTLKIQRTQQEDSAVYLCASSLVGRQSYNEQFFGPGTRLTVL.

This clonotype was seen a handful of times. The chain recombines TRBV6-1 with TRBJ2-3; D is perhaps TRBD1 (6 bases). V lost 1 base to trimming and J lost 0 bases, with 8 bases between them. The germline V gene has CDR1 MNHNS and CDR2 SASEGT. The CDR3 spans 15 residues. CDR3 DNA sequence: TGTGCCAGCAGTGAAGGTGACAGGAGCACAGATACGCAGTATTTT. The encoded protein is CASSEGDRSTDTQYF.

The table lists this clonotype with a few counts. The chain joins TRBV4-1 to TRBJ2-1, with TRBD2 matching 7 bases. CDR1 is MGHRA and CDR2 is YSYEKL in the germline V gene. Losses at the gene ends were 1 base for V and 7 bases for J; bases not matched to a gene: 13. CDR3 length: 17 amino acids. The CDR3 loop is CASSQAGGIATGNEQFF. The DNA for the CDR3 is TGCGCCAGCAGCCAAGCCGGGGGGATCGCTACGGGAAATGAGCAGTTCTTC.

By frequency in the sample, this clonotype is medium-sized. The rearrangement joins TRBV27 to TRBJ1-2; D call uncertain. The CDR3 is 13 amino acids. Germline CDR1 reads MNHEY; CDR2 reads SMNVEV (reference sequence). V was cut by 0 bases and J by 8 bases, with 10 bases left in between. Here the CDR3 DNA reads TGTGCCAGCAGTTTATCTGCAGGTCGCGGCTACACCTTC. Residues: CASSLSAGRGYTF.

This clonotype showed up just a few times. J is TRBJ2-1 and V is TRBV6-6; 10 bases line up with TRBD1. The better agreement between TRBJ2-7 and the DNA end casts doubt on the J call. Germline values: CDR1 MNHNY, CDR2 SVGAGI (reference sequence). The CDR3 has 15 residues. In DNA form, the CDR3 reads TGTGCCAGCAGTTACTCGGGACAGGGGTTCTACGAGCAGTACTTC. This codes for CASSYSGQGFYEQYF.